This TCR beta chain originates from a study of OX40 agonist ivuxolimab in advanced cancers. Across the whole study: Checkpoint inhibitors had been given previously to 35% to 50% of patients.

Blood got drawn at baseline, again on cycle 4 day 1, and then on cycle 7 day 1. By sample share, this clone is medium-sized. Its antigen is not identified. Study-wide results and limits: Clonal expansion in partial responders at 0.1-3.0 mg/kg ranked among the lowest. A proportion of nonresponders additionally exhibited low normalized T-cell clonal expansion.

This CDR3 region has 15 residues. With V trimmed by 0 bases and J by 1 base, 2 bases remained unmatched. The V gene's germline CDR1 is LNHNV and CDR2 YYDKDF (reference sequence). The method was immunoSEQ multiplex PCR; TCRdb's version includes in-frame clones alone and lacks a portion of them. The table records tens of thousands of clones, roughly 84% of them present only once. This TCR came from an adult with an advanced solid tumor such as melanoma, head and neck, liver or kidney cancer. This specimen was CD4+ or CD8+ T cells sorted from blood, taken in a trial of the OX40 agonist ivuxolimab. The chain is built from TRBV15 and TRBJ1-1; 7 positions agree with TRBD1. The CDR3 is CATSRETGPNTEAFF. CDR3 DNA sequence: TGTGCCACCAGCAGAGAGACAGGGCCGAACACTGAAGCTTTCTTT.